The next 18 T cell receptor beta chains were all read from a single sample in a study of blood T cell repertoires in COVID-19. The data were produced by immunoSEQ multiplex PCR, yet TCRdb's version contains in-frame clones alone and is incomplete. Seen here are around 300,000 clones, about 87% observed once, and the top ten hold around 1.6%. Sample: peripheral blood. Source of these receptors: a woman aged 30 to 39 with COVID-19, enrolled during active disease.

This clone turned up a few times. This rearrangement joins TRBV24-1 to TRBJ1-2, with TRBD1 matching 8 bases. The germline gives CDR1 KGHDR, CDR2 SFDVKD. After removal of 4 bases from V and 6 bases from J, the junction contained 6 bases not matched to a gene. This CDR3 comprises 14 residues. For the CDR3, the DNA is TGTGCCACCAGTGAGACGGGACAGGAGGATGGCTACACCTTC. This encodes CATSETGQEDGYTF.

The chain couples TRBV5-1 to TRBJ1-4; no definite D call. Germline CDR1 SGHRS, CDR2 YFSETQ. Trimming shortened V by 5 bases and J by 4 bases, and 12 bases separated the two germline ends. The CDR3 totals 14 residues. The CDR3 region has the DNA TGCGCCAGCAGACAGAGACTAGTTAATGAAAAACTGTTTTTT. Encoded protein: CASRQRLVNEKLFF.

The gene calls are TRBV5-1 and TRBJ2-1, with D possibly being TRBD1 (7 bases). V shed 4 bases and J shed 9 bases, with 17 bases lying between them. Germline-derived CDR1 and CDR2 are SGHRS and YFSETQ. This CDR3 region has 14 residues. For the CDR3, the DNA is TGCGCCAGCAGCGAAGACAGGGTAGCGGTTGAGCAGTTCTTC. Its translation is CASSEDRVAVEQFF.

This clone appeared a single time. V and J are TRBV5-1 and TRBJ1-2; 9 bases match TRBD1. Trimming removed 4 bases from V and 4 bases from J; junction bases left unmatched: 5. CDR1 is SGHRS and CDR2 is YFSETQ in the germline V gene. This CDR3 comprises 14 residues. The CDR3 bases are TGCGCCAGCAGCCCCGGGGACAGGGCCTATGGCTACACCTTC. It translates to CASSPGDRAYGYTF.

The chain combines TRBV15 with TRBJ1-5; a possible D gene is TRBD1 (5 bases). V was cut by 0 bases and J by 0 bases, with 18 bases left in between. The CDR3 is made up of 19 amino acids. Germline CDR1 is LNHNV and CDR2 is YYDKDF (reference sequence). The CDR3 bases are TGTGCCACCAGCAGAGATATCGCTATCCCAAGGGGTAGCAATCAGCCCCAGCATTTT. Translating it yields CATSRDIAIPRGSNQPQHF.

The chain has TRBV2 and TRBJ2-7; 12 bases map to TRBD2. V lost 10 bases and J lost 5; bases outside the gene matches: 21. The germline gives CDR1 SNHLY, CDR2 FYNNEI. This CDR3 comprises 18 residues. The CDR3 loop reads CATPRQRLAGATGHEQYV. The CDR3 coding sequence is TGTGCCACTCCGCGTCAAAGACTAGCGGGGGCCACCGGCCACGAGCAGTACGTC.

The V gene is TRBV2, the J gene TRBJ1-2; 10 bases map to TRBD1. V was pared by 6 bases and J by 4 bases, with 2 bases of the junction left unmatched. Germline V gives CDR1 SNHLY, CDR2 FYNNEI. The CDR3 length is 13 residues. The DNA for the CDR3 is TGTGCCAGCAGGGGGACAGGGGCCTATGGCTACACCTTC. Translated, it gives CASRGTGAYGYTF.

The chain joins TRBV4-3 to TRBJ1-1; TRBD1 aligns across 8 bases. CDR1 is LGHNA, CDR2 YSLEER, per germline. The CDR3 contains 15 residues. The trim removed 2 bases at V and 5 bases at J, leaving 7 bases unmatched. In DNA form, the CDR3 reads TGCGCCAGCAGCCAACTCCGGACAGGGCGGACTGAAGCTTTCTTT. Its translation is CASSQLRTGRTEAFF.

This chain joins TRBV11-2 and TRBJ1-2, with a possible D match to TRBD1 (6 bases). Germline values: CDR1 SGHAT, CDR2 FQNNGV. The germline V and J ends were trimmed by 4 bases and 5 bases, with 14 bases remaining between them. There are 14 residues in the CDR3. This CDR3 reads CASSWGTRPYGYTF. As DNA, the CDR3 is TGTGCCAGCAGCTGGGGGACACGGCCATATGGCTACACCTTC.

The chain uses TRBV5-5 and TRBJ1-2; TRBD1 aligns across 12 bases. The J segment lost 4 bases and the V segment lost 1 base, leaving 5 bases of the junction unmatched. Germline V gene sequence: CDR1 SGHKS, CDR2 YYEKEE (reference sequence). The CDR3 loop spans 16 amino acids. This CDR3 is CASSLTGQGALYGYTF. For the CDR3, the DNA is TGTGCCAGCAGCTTGACGGGACAGGGGGCTCTCTATGGCTACACCTTC.

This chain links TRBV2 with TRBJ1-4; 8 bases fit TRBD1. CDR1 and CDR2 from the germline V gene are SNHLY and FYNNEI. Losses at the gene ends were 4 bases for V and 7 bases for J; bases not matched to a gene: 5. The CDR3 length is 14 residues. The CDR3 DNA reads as TGTGCCAGCAGTGGGCATGACAGGGGTGAAAAACTGTTTTTT. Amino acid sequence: CASSGHDRGEKLFF.

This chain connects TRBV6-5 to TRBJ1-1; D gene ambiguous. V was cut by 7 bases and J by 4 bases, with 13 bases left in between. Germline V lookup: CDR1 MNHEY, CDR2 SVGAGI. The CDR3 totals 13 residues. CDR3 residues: CASTPAVFTEAFF. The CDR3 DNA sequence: TGTGCCAGCACCCCGGCGGTCTTCACTGAAGCTTTCTTT.

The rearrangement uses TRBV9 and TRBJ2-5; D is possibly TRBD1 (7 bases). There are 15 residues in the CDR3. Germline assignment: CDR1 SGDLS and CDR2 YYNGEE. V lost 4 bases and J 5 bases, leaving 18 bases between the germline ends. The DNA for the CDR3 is TGTGCCAGCAGCTATCATGCAGGGGGGACGGAGACCCAGTACTTC. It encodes CASSYHAGGTETQYF.

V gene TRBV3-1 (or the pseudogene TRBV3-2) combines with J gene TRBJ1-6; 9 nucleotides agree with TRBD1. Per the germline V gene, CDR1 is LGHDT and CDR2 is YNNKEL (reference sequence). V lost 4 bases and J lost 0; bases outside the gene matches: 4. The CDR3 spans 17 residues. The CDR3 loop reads CASSLGTGSSYNSPLHF. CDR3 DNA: TGTGCCAGCAGCCTCGGGACAGGGAGCTCCTATAATTCACCCCTCCACTTT.

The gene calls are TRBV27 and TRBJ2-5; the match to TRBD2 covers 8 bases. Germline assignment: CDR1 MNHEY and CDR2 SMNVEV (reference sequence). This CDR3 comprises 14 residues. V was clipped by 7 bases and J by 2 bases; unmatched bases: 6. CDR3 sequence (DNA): TGTGCCAGCAAACGGGGGGGCGAGCAAGAGACCCAGTACTTC. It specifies CASKRGGEQETQYF.

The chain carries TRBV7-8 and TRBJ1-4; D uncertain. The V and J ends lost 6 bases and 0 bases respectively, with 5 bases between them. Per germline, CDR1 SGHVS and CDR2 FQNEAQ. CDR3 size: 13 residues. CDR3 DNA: TGTGCCAGCAGTCTTTCAACTAATGAAAAACTGTTTTTT. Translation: CASSLSTNEKLFF.

CDR3 amino acids: CASSFRRPWVGYTF. The CDR3 DNA sequence: TGTGCCAGCAGCTTCCGCAGGCCCTGGGTTGGCTACACCTTC. This rearrangement joins TRBV3-1 (or the pseudogene TRBV3-2) to TRBJ1-2; D gene ambiguous. The CDR3 sequence is 14 residues long. Germline CDR1 LGHDT, CDR2 YNNKEL (reference sequence). Trimming took 5 bases from V and 7 from J, leaving 17 bases between them.

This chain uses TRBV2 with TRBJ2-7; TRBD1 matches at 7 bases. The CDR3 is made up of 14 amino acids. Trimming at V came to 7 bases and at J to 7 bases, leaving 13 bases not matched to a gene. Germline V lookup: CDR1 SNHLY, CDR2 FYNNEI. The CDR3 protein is CASTVVRGQGEQYV. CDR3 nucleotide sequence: TGTGCCAGCACTGTCGTAAGGGGGCAAGGAGAGCAGTACGTC.